The clone carrying this T cell receptor beta chain has only one observation. Its matching antigen is unknown. An end of the junction does not agree with germline; a read error may underlie this. The sample belongs to a study of blood T cells in healthy people across ages. Study-level points and caveats: Estimates based on one million T cells were treated as lower bounds.

This CDR3 is 15 amino acids long. CDR1 and CDR2 (germline): SGDLS, YYNGEE. Healthy Caucasian individuals from Russia aged about 6 to 95 were enrolled as donors. Primed by a sample-barcoded 5' primer and a J-beta primer mix, a second PCR proceeded for 7 to 11 cycles. TCRdb redid the calling of the 5' RACE reads with MiXCR, one entry per CDR3 protein. The repertoire holds about 1.8 million distinct CDR3 sequences, around 48% seen once, with more than 2% in the top ten. Sequenced: blood. This sequence joins TRBV9 and TRBJ2-1; 7 bases map to TRBD2. This TCR was recovered from a middle-aged woman in good health. CDR3 coding DNA: TGTGCCAGCAGCGTAGAAGCGGGGACCGGGAATGAGAAGTTCTTC. Translation gives CASSVEAGTGNEKFF.